This TCR beta chain stems from a study of blood T cell repertoires in COVID-19. The protocol was immunoSEQ multiplex PCR, while the TCRdb copy is restricted to in-frame clones and leaves out a portion. Of about 260,000 clones in the sample, about 91% were seen once. This receptor was identified in a man aged 35-49 years who had been exposed to COVID-19. The sample was PBMCs or T cells enriched from blood (not recorded which).

The DNA of the CDR3 is TGTGCCAGCCACGAGACAGGACTGAACACTGAAGCTTTCTTT. It yields the protein CASHETGLNTEAFF. The chain carries TRBV5-6 and TRBJ1-1, with D possibly matching TRBD1 (6 bases). Germline CDR1 is SGHDT and CDR2 is YYEEEE. The CDR3 totals 14 residues. With 7 bases removed from V and 0 bases from J, the gap between germline ends came to 13 bases.